This section outlines one T cell receptor (beta chain) sequence together with its context. The antigen it binds to is not known. The record has no base qualities; no much larger clone is one base away. The record originates from a study of T cell responses to AZD1222 COVID-19 vaccine (dated by TCRdb to the early 2020s). A note on the overall study: AZD1222 recipients with second doses at about 4 weeks or about 12 weeks were pooled, because spike-specific TCR depth and breadth did not differ between schedules. TCR sequencing covered 230 to 250 trial participants: 207 given two doses of AZD1222 and 26 given two doses of MenACWY control vaccine. Trial participants were enrolled by age into 18-55, 56-69 and 70-plus year subgroups, with around 150, 28 and 57 TCR-sequenced participants respectively.

Overall results and qualifications from the work: Conclusions about previously exposed vaccinees were limited because only six or seven AZD1222 recipients were SARS-CoV-2 seropositive at baseline. The vaccine-associated CD4 TCRs covered the entire spike protein, and the dominant responses fell in regions 160-218 and 743-854. Participants were mostly white British, with more females than males. The authors suggested clonal diversity may have been underestimated. Spike-specific TCR breadth and depth rose significantly after two AZD1222 doses compared with day 0 and with MenACWY recipients. Nearly half of unique spike-specific TCRs reportedly recognized epitopes outside regions mutated in the B.1.351 and B.1.1.7 variants. The 56-69-year group was small, and its depth increase did not reach significance, likely because of low power. Because no samples from the day 14 peak response were available, repertoires could be characterized only after the peak T cell response.

The sample's time point label is to be understood as: baseline before first vaccination. Samples from vaccinated people were obtained from the UK trials COV001 and COV002, which included a single-blind randomized controlled phase 2/3 trial of AZD1222 (ChAdOx1 nCoV-19) in healthy adults. Trial participant PBMC samples were collected at day 0 and day 28 after the second dose for TCRbeta chain sequencing. The CDR3 regions of human TCRbeta chains were analyzed by immunosequencing. The source study handled its data this way. Repertoire TCRs were matched against a reference library of SARS-CoV-2-specific TCRs generated with the MIRA antigen-specificity platform. Breadth was defined as the fraction of unique TCRs that were SARS-CoV-2-associated, and depth was defined as the fraction of total T cells that were SARS-CoV-2-associated. Using the MIRA data, each spike-specific TCR was assigned both to the spike region to which the TCR was reactive and to a CD4 or CD8 class. Log10-transformed breadth and depth values were compared by one-way ANOVA with Sidak's multiple comparisons tests. What TCRdb holds here is the immuneACCESS table cut down to in-frame rearrangements. Part of the clones is not present; checked against another copy, under half of the missing clones reflect an unresolved V gene, and the others are unexplained. That table gives V, J and clone size, and the DNA gave D and trimming. The sample table lists 100,000 to 150,000 clones, more than 80% of them with a count of one. Of the sample, around 1.5% falls within the top ten clones.

Including cysteine and phenylalanine, the CDR3 has 16 amino acids. This entry keeps only the CDR3 DNA: 48 bases, framed from base 1. Trimming at the junction amounts to 0 bases on V and 0 bases on J, and the germline ends lie 13 bases apart. CDR1 SGDLS and CDR2 YYNGEE were looked up in the germline V gene. The V gene is TRBV9 and the J gene is TRBJ2-7; the D segment cannot be called with confidence. This clonotype was obtained from an adult in good health. The input for sequencing was peripheral blood, taken on day 0 of AZD1222 vaccination. This receptor carries the CDR3 CASSVDPETLSYEQYF. The nucleotides are TGTGCCAGCAGCGTAGATCCGGAAACCCTCTCCTACGAGCAGTACTTC. The full variable domain, completed from the reference TRBV9 and TRBJ2-7 proteins outside the CDR3, reads DSGVTQTPKHLITATGQRVTLRCSPRSGDLSVYWYQQSLDQGLQFLIQYYNGEERAKGNILERFSAQQFPDLHSELNLSSLELGDSALYFCASSVDPETLSYEQYFGPGTRLTVT.